One and the same sample provided the 23 T cell receptor beta chains below, sequenced in a study of shared clonotypes between healthy human individuals. Repertoires were generated with immunoSEQ multiplex PCR, while TCRdb's copy carries only in-frame clones and drops some. The data hold about 1 million clones, with approximately 70% observed a single time. Sequencing was performed on memory CD4+ T cells sorted from blood. The subset: CD45RA-negative fraction. The receptors originated from a man between 18 and 35 years old in good health.

The chain joins TRBV7-9 to TRBJ1-3, with D uncertain. CDR1 SEHNR and CDR2 FQNEAQ come from the germline V gene (reference sequence). V gave up 3 bases and J gave up 0 bases, with 6 bases separating them. CDR3 size: 14 residues. Written as DNA, the CDR3 is TGTGCCAGCAGCTTTAGTATCTCTGGAAACACCATATATTTT. Encoded protein: CASSFSISGNTIYF.

This chain joins TRBV29-1 and TRBJ2-4; 8 nucleotides line up with TRBD2. CDR1 and CDR2 (germline): SQVTM, ANQGSEA. Losses at the gene ends were 6 bases for V and 8 bases for J; bases not matched to a gene: 6. There are 12 residues in the CDR3. In DNA form, the CDR3 reads TGCAGCGTCACCCGGGGGGGAGACATTCAGTACTTC. Its protein product is CSVTRGGDIQYF.

This chain connects TRBV10-3 to TRBJ2-1, with 8 bases lining up with TRBD2. V lost 6 bases to trimming and J lost 7 bases; unmatched junction nucleotides: 14. The length of the CDR3 is 16 residues. Germline CDR1 is ENHRY and CDR2 is SYGVKD. The CDR3 loop is CAIRTLGRGAENEQFF. The CDR3 DNA reads as TGTGCCATCAGGACCCTCGGGCGGGGGGCTGAAAATGAGCAGTTCTTC.

The CDR3 DNA is TGTGCCAGCAGTTTGATCGAGCAGTACTTC. As protein: CASSLIEQYF. V and J are TRBV28 and TRBJ2-7; D gene ambiguous. The CDR3 runs 10 residues. CDR1 and CDR2 from the germline V gene are MDHEN and SYDVKM. Trimming pared 3 bases from V and 6 bases from J, leaving 3 bases between.

The chain combines TRBV6-1 with TRBJ1-5; TRBD1 matches at 7 bases. The CDR3 extends over 15 amino acids. Germline-derived CDR1 and CDR2 are MNHNS and SASEGT. Trimming cost V 5 bases and J 4 bases; bases outside gene matches: 8. The CDR3 sequence is CASSPGQAGNQPQHF. The CDR3 DNA sequence: TGTGCCAGCAGTCCCGGACAGGCTGGTAATCAGCCCCAGCATTTT.

The rearrangement links TRBV21-1 to TRBJ1-3. TRBV21-1 is described as a pseudogene. The CDR3 has 10 residues. This chain's CDR3 is CASSKNTIYF. As DNA, the CDR3 is TGTGCCAGCAGCAAAAACACCATATATTTT.

The rearrangement uses TRBV7-6 and TRBJ1-2, with 8 nucleotides matching TRBD1. This CDR3 region has 14 residues. Germline assignment: CDR1 SGHVS and CDR2 FNYEAQ. With V trimmed by 1 base and J by 6 bases, 4 bases remained unmatched. The CDR3 is CASSLVGGQDGYTF. CDR3 nucleotides: TGTGCCAGCAGCTTAGTAGGGGGACAGGATGGCTACACCTTC.

This clone was recorded a few times. CDR3 sequence reads: CASSLVAPGLTEAFF. Here the CDR3 DNA reads TGCGCCAGCAGCTTGGTAGCCCCAGGGCTCACTGAAGCTTTCTTT. The V call is TRBV5-1, the J call TRBJ1-1; D perhaps matches TRBD1 (5 bases). This CDR3 comprises 15 residues. CDR1 SGHRS and CDR2 YFSETQ come from the germline V gene. V gave up 0 bases and J gave up 4 bases, with 13 bases separating them.

V and J are TRBV2 and TRBJ2-7; possible D gene TRBD2, 5 bases. Trimming shortened V by 3 bases and J by 6 bases, and 12 bases separated the two germline ends. CDR1 is SNHLY and CDR2 is FYNNEI in the germline V gene. The CDR3 length is 13 residues. CDR3 sequence reads: CASSDELAGEQYF. CDR3 DNA: TGTGCCAGCAGTGACGAGCTAGCTGGCGAGCAGTACTTC.

The chain links TRBV6-1 to TRBJ1-3, with 8 bases matching TRBD1. Germline-derived CDR1 and CDR2 are MNHNS and SASEGT. The CDR3 totals 13 residues. V lost 9 bases, J lost 0 bases, and 1 base stayed unmatched. The CDR3 sequence is CASQGASGNTIYF. The CDR3, as DNA: TGTGCCAGTCAGGGGGCCTCTGGAAACACCATATATTTT.

The chain has TRBV7-6 and TRBJ2-2; D is undetermined. V gave up 5 bases and J gave up 5 bases, with 9 bases separating them. The CDR3 covers 13 residues. CDR1 and CDR2 (germline): SGHVS, FNYEAQ. CDR3 DNA sequence: TGTGCCAGCAGCCCGAGGCGTACCGGGGAGCTGTTTTTT. Amino acids: CASSPRRTGELFF.

This clone has only a few counts. The chain links TRBV28 to TRBJ2-1; TRBD2 matches 8 bases. From germline, CDR1 is MDHEN and CDR2 SYDVKM. The CDR3 is 16 residues long. The V segment lost 6 bases and the J segment 7 bases; nucleotides outside the gene matches: 14. CDR3 in DNA: TGTGCCAGCAGCTCACTCGGGGGGGCGGGAAGGAATGAGCAGTTCTTC. Its protein is CASSSLGGAGRNEQFF.

This clone has ten or more counts. This chain uses TRBV9 with TRBJ1-5, with 8 bases identical to TRBD1. CDR3 length equals 15 residues. Germline V gives CDR1 SGDLS, CDR2 YYNGEE. V shed 4 bases, J shed 6 bases, and the junction held 9 bases outside the gene matches. CDR3 in amino acids: CASSPGQGLGQPQHF. The DNA for the CDR3 is TGTGCCAGCAGCCCAGGACAGGGACTCGGTCAGCCCCAGCATTTT.

The J gene is TRBJ1-2, the V gene TRBV19; TRBD1 matches 7 bases. The CDR3 is 15 residues long. Germline values: CDR1 LNHDA, CDR2 SQIVND (reference sequence). Trimming took 4 bases from V and 2 from J; bases not matched to a gene: 7. In DNA form, the CDR3 reads TGTGCCAGTAGTACCTCCAAACAGGGGAACTATGGCTACACCTTC. This sequence encodes CASSTSKQGNYGYTF.

In its sample, this clone was seen a few times. This chain connects TRBV6-6 to TRBJ1-4; D is undetermined. V was cut by 6 bases and J by 4 bases, with 12 bases left in between. This CDR3 has 14 amino acids. Germline CDR1 and CDR2: MNHNY and SVGAGI (reference sequence). CDR3 protein: CASSPNTFNEKLFF. The CDR3 DNA follows: TGTGCCAGCAGCCCCAATACCTTTAATGAAAAACTGTTTTTT.

The chain uses TRBV11-2 and TRBJ2-7; TRBD1 aligns across 8 bases. Germline V gives CDR1 SGHAT, CDR2 FQNNGV. V trimming: 5 bases; J trimming: 7 bases; junction bases outside the gene matches: 10. This CDR3 has 14 amino acids. The CDR3: CASSPDRATREQYF. The CDR3 DNA follows: TGTGCCAGCAGCCCGGACAGGGCAACTCGGGAGCAGTACTTC.

This clone was found a few times. The chain employs TRBV7-2 and TRBJ2-7; 7 bases agree with TRBD1. Germline values: CDR1 SGHTA, CDR2 FQGNSA. V lost 5 bases and J lost 3; bases outside the gene matches: 4. The CDR3 is 13 amino acids. CDR3 residues: CASSGRDSYEQYF. As DNA, the CDR3 is TGTGCCAGCAGCGGCCGGGACAGCTACGAGCAGTACTTC. Looking up the rest from reference TRBV7-2 and TRBJ2-7 gives the full variable domain: GAGVSQSPSNKVTEKGKDVELRCDPISGHTALYWYRQSLGQGLEFLIYFQGNSAPDKSGLPSDRFSAERTGGSVSTLTIQRTQQEDSAVYLCASSGRDSYEQYFGPGTRLTVT.

The rearrangement uses TRBV2 and TRBJ1-1; D is unresolved. The CDR3 runs to 15 residues. Germline V lookup: CDR1 SNHLY, CDR2 FYNNEI. Trimming removed 2 bases from V and 5 bases from J, with 15 bases in between. DNA of the CDR3: TGTGCCAGCAGTGAAAGCCGGGGAGGGCGAACTGAAGCTTTCTTT. Translated: CASSESRGGRTEAFF.

V usage is TRBV5-1 and J usage is TRBJ2-2; D is unclear. Trimming took off 7 bases at V and 6 bases at J, with 13 bases between the two ends. The CDR3 extends over 13 amino acids. The germline gives CDR1 SGHRS, CDR2 YFSETQ. The CDR3 region has the DNA TGCGCCAGCCGTCGAGATAGGGCCGGGGAGCTGTTTTTT. It encodes CASRRDRAGELFF.

J is TRBJ2-3 and V is TRBV6-6; 9 bases align to TRBD2. The J segment lost 5 bases and the V segment lost 4 bases, leaving 7 bases of the junction unmatched. Per the germline V gene, CDR1 is MNHNY and CDR2 is SVGAGI (reference sequence). The CDR3 length is 15 residues. The CDR3 is CASSFGRGGIDTQYF. The CDR3 DNA sequence: TGTGCCAGCAGTTTCGGGCGGGGGGGGATAGATACGCAGTATTTT.

This rearrangement joins TRBV5-8 to TRBJ2-5; the D gene is possibly TRBD2 (7 bases). Trimming removed 4 bases at V and 2 bases at J, with 15 bases between. Germline assignment: CDR1 SGHTS and CDR2 YDEGEE. This CDR3 has 15 amino acids. The DNA of the CDR3 is TGTGCCAGCAGCCCACGAGGGGGGGTTCAAGAGACCCAGTACTTC. It specifies CASSPRGGVQETQYF.

Here the CDR3 DNA reads TGTGCCAGCAGCACTGGACTAGCCCGCACAGATACGCAGTATTTT. Translation gives CASSTGLARTDTQYF. This chain connects TRBV7-3 to TRBJ2-3; 8 bases map to TRBD2. This CDR3 has 15 residues. Germline values: CDR1 SGHTA, CDR2 FQGTGA. Trimming took 5 bases from V and 1 from J; bases not matched to a gene: 5.

This clone was detected ten times or more. The rearrangement links TRBV4-3 to TRBJ2-2, with a possible D match to TRBD2 (6 bases). The CDR3 has 19 residues. Germline V lookup: CDR1 LGHNA, CDR2 YSLEER. The V end was cut by 0 bases, the J end by 2 bases, with 19 bases between. CDR3 residues: CASSQDLGRGGINTGELFF. The CDR3 DNA reads as TGCGCCAGCAGCCAAGATTTGGGGCGGGGAGGAATTAACACCGGGGAGCTGTTTTTT.